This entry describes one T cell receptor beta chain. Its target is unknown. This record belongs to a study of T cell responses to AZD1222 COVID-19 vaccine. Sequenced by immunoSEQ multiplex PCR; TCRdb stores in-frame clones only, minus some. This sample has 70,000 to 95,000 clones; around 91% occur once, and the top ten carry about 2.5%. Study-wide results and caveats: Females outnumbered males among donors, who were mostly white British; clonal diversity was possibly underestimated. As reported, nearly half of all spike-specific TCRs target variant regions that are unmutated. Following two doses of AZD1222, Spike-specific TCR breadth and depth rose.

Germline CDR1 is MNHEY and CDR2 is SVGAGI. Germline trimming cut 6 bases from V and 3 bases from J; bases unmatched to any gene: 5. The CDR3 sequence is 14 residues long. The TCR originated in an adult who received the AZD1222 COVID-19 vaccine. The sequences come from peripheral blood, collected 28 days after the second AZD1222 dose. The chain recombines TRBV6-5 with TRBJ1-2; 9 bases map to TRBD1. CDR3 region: CASRTRDRDYGYTF. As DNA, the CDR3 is TGTGCCAGCAGGACAAGGGACAGGGACTATGGCTACACCTTC.